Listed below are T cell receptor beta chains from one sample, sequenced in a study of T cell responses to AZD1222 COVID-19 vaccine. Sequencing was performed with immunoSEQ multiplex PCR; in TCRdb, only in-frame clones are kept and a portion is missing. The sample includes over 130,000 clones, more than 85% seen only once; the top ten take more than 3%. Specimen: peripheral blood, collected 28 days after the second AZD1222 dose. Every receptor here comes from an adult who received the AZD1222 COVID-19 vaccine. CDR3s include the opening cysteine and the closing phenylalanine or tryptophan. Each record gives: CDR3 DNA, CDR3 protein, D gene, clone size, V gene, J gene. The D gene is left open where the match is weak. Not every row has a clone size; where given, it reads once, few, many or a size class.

TGCGCCAGCAGTGTTACTGCACAGGGGATAGGGGACAATGAGCAGTTCTTC	CASSVTAQGIGDNEQFF	TRBD1	-	TRBV10-1	TRBJ2-1
TGTGCCAGCAGCTTAGACGCAGGGCGCTCTGGAAACACCATATATTTT	CASSLDAGRSGNTIYF	-	-	TRBV7-2	TRBJ1-3
TGTGCCACCAGCAGAGATCCGGACGGGAGCTCCTACGAGCAGTACTTC	CATSRDPDGSSYEQYF	-	once	TRBV15	TRBJ2-7
TGTGCCAGCAGCTTAAGCGGGAGCGGCAACACCGGGGAGCTGTTTTTT	CASSLSGSGNTGELFF	TRBD2	-	TRBV7-3	TRBJ2-2
TGTGCCAGCAGCTCATCCGGGACAGGGAACGAAAAACTGTTTTTT	CASSSSGTGNEKLFF	TRBD1	-	TRBV7-3	TRBJ1-4
TGTGCCAGTAGTGCGACAGGGGGCTTGAGTACTGAAGCTTTCTTT	CASSATGGLSTEAFF	TRBD1	once	TRBV19	TRBJ1-1
TGTGCCAGCAGCCCCCATACTGGGACAGGGTTAAACTATGGCTACACCTTC	CASSPHTGTGLNYGYTF	TRBD1	-	TRBV7-8	TRBJ1-2
TGTGCCAGCAGTTACCTTGGGGTGCGCGAGCAGTACTTC	CASSYLGVREQYF	-	-	TRBV6-2/TRBV6-3	TRBJ2-7
TGTGCCAGCAGTCTGAAACTGACAGGCCGGCGGGCCGGCTACACCTTC	CASSLKLTGRRAGYTF	-	-	TRBV27	TRBJ1-2
TGTGCCAGCAGTGTAGGGGGCGGACAGCCCCAGCATTTT	CASSVGGGQPQHF	TRBD1	-	TRBV2	TRBJ1-5
TGTGCCAGCAGCTTAATCACGGTGAGGGAGCAGTACTTC	CASSLITVREQYF	-	-	TRBV7-9	TRBJ2-7
TGTGCCAGCAGTTACTTGACTAGCTCCAATGAGCAGTTCTTC	CASSYLTSSNEQFF	TRBD2	-	TRBV6-2/TRBV6-3	TRBJ2-1
TGCGCCAGCCGGAGATCCTCCGGGACCGAGTTCTACGAGCAGTACTTC	CASRRSSGTEFYEQYF	-	-	TRBV5-1	TRBJ2-7
TGTGCCAGCAGCTTAGGTCCGCCTCCTCGGGAGTATATCTACGAGCAGTACTTC	CASSLGPPPREYIYEQYF	-	-	TRBV7-8	TRBJ2-7
TGTGCCAGCAGTTACTGGGGGAACACTGAAGCTTTCTTT	CASSYWGNTEAFF	-	few	TRBV6-6	TRBJ1-1
TGTGCCAGCAGTGAAATAAGCGAACTCGGGACCCAGTACTTC	CASSEISELGTQYF	-	-	TRBV2	TRBJ2-5
TGCGCCAGCAGCCCGGACAGGGGAGGTCAGCCCCAGCATTTT	CASSPDRGGQPQHF	TRBD1	once	TRBV5-1	TRBJ1-5
TGTGCCAGCAGCGGATCGGGACTAGCGGGACGCGAGCAGTTCTTC	CASSGSGLAGREQFF	TRBD2	-	TRBV9	TRBJ2-1
TGTGCCAGCAGCAGAAGCGGGCAGGGAGGGACTGAAGCTTTCTTT	CASSRSGQGGTEAFF	-	-	TRBV7-3	TRBJ1-1
TGTGCCTGGAGTAGACCCCCCGGGTACGGCAATCAGCCCCAGCATTTT	CAWSRPPGYGNQPQHF	-	-	TRBV30	TRBJ1-5
TGCGCCAGCAGCGTGGACAGCTCGAGCTCTGGAAACACCATATATTTT	CASSVDSSSSGNTIYF	-	-	TRBV5-1	TRBJ1-3
TGCAGCGTTGTCGAGACATATAATGAGCAGTTCTTC	CSVVETYNEQFF	-	once	TRBV29-1	TRBJ2-1
TGTGCCAGCAGTCGGATAGCGGGAGTCCCCTACGAGCAGTACTTC	CASSRIAGVPYEQYF	TRBD2	once	TRBV6-2/TRBV6-3	TRBJ2-7
TGTGCCAGCAGCGGTAGTAGCCCCGCCCTCCGCCGGGAGCAGTTCTTC	CASSGSSPALRREQFF	-	few	TRBV9	TRBJ2-1
TGCGCCAGCAGCCCCGGGACAGGGGTCAATCAGCCCCAGCATTTT	CASSPGTGVNQPQHF	TRBD1	-	TRBV5-1	TRBJ1-5
TGTGCCAGCAGCCGTTGGCTAGCGGGAGCGGCCGGGGAGCTGTTTTTT	CASSRWLAGAAGELFF	TRBD2	-	TRBV3-1/TRBV3-2	TRBJ2-2
TGCGCCAGCCGCCCGGGAAGCACCGGGGAGCTGTTTTTT	CASRPGSTGELFF	-	-	TRBV5-1	TRBJ2-2
TGTGCCAGCTCACCCGCGGCGACAGGGGGCCCGCCCAACTATGGCTACACCTTC	CASSPAATGGPPNYGYTF	TRBD1	-	TRBV18	TRBJ1-2
TGTGCCAGCAGCACGTTAGCGGGAGCCTACAATGAGCAGTTCTTC	CASSTLAGAYNEQFF	TRBD2	-	TRBV7-9	TRBJ2-1
TGTGCCAGCAGCGACCAACAGGGGGCCAAGACTGAAGCTTTCTTT	CASSDQQGAKTEAFF	TRBD1	-	TRBV9	TRBJ1-1
TGTGCCAGCAGCAAAACGACTAGCGGGAGGGCCTCCTACGAGCAGTACTTC	CASSKTTSGRASYEQYF	-	-	TRBV21-1	TRBJ2-7
TGTGCCACCAGTGATTTGATCCACACAGATACGCAGTATTTT	CATSDLIHTDTQYF	-	-	TRBV24-1	TRBJ2-3
TGCGCCAGCAGCCAATTCGCGGGAAACATTCAGTACTTC	CASSQFAGNIQYF	-	once	TRBV4-3	TRBJ2-4
TGTGCCAGCAGTGAAGGGCGGGAGAATTCACCCCTCCACTTT	CASSEGRENSPLHF	-	-	TRBV6-1	TRBJ1-6
TGTGCCTGGGCCTGGGCTGGAAACACCATATATTTT	CAWAWAGNTIYF	-	-	TRBV30	TRBJ1-3
TGTGCCAGCAGCTTAGGACAGGGGGCAGCCGGCAATCAGCCCCAGCATTTT	CASSLGQGAAGNQPQHF	TRBD1	once	TRBV7-6	TRBJ1-5
TGTGCCAGCAGTTTCCACTTACTTAGCAATCAGCCCCAGCATTTT	CASSFHLLSNQPQHF	-	-	TRBV28	TRBJ1-5
TGTGCCAGCAGCGGGCGGGACAGGAGCAATCAGCCCCAGCATTTT	CASSGRDRSNQPQHF	TRBD1	-	TRBV7-8	TRBJ1-5
TGTGCCAGCAGCTCGAAAGGGACAACCTACAATGAGCAGTTCTTC	CASSSKGTTYNEQFF	-	-	TRBV7-8	TRBJ2-1
TGTGCCAGCAGCCCCCGGGGGACACTAAACACTGAAGCTTTCTTT	CASSPRGTLNTEAFF	-	-	TRBV9	TRBJ1-1
TGTGCCAGCAGCTCACAGGGGAGCTCTGGAAACACCATATATTTT	CASSSQGSSGNTIYF	TRBD1	-	TRBV7-2	TRBJ1-3
TGCGCCAGCAGTCAGGACGGCTTTCTCACCGGCTACACCTTC	CASSQDGFLTGYTF	-	-	TRBV23-1	TRBJ1-2
TGTGCCAGCTCACCCAGTGACAGCCCTTGGGCAATGACACCCCTCCACTTT	CASSPSDSPWAMTPLHF	-	-	TRBV18	TRBJ1-6
TGTGCCAGCAGTTTAACAGGGGGGAGCTCCTACGAGCAGTACTTC	CASSLTGGSSYEQYF	TRBD1	-	TRBV6-2/TRBV6-3	TRBJ2-7
TGCGCCAGCAGTCAAGGTCTAGCGGGAGGGTGGACCGGGGAGCTGTTTTTT	CASSQGLAGGWTGELFF	TRBD2	-	TRBV23-1	TRBJ2-2
TGTGCCAGCAGCTTAGCATGGGACAGGGGACAGCCCCAGCATTTT	CASSLAWDRGQPQHF	TRBD1	once	TRBV7-8	TRBJ1-5
TGCGCCAGCAGCTTGGCCGGGGGACTAGCGGGAGAAACCGGGGAGCTGTTTTTT	CASSLAGGLAGETGELFF	TRBD2	once	TRBV5-1	TRBJ2-2
TGTGCCAGCAGCCTAGGGACAGGCCGGGGTTCACCCCTCCACTTT	CASSLGTGRGSPLHF	TRBD1	-	TRBV11-3	TRBJ1-6
TGCAGCGTTGTACGGGGGGACGAGCAGTACTTC	CSVVRGDEQYF	TRBD2	-	TRBV29-1	TRBJ2-7